The 20 T cell receptor beta chains below all came from one sample that was sequenced in a study of T cell responses to AZD1222 COVID-19 vaccine. Here immunoSEQ multiplex PCR was the method, and the copy in TCRdb shows in-frame clones only, minus some. Among under 150,000 clones listed, roughly nine tenths were seen once. The specimen was peripheral blood, collected on day 0 of AZD1222 vaccination. These receptors originate from an adult in good health.

V usage is TRBV4-1 and J usage is TRBJ1-5, with D tentatively TRBD1 (5 bases). The CDR3 covers 15 residues. The germline gives CDR1 MGHRA, CDR2 YSYEKL. Trimming shortened V by 6 bases and J by 4 bases, and 16 bases separated the two germline ends. The CDR3 here is CASSTGGSGNQPQHF. Written as DNA, the CDR3 is TGCGCCAGCAGTACCGGGGGGAGCGGTAATCAGCCCCAGCATTTT.

The DNA for the CDR3 is TGTGCCAGCAGCCCCGTCGGGCAGAAAGAAAAACTGTTTTTT. Encoded protein: CASSPVGQKEKLFF. V and J are TRBV5-4 and TRBJ1-4; D is unresolved. Germline-derived CDR1 and CDR2 are SGHNT and YYREEE (reference sequence). The CDR3 loop spans 14 amino acids. Trimming left V 4 bases short and J 8 bases short, with 15 bases between.

V is TRBV19 and J is TRBJ1-6; maybe TRBD1 (6 bases). Germline V gene lookup returns CDR1 LNHDA and CDR2 SQIVND (reference sequence). The CDR3 consists of 15 residues. V was cut by 8 bases and J by 5 bases, with 16 bases left in between. The CDR3 DNA is TGTGCCAGTGGGGGCCGGGGGCGTAATAATTCACCCCTCCACTTT. Its protein is CASGGRGRNNSPLHF. The full variable domain, rest sourced from reference TRBV19 and TRBJ1-6, is DGGITQSPKYLFRKEGQNVTLSCEQNLNHDAMYWYRQDPGQGLRLIYYSQIVNDFQKGDIAEGYSVSREKKESFPLTVTSAQKNPTAFYLCASGGRGRNNSPLHFGNGTRLTVT.

The V call is TRBV6-1, the J call TRBJ2-7, with no clear D. Germline loops: CDR1 MNHNS, CDR2 SASEGT. Deletions cut 3 bases from V and 3 bases from J, with 9 bases between. The CDR3 covers 13 residues. The CDR3 here is CASSDGRDYEQYF. The CDR3 coding sequence is TGTGCCAGCAGTGATGGACGAGACTACGAGCAGTACTTC.

In nucleotides, the CDR3 is TGCGCCAGCAGCCCCGGGAGCCAGCTTAACACCGGGGAGCTGTTTTTT. It is translated as CASSPGSQLNTGELFF. The chain is built from TRBV4-3 and TRBJ2-2, with D possibly matching TRBD2 (6 bases). Germline V gene data show CDR1 as LGHNA and CDR2 as YSLEER. This CDR3 is 16 amino acids long. The V end lost 4 bases, the J end lost 2 bases, and 14 bases lay between the germline ends.

The genes are TRBV6-5 and TRBJ2-7; the D gene is possibly TRBD1 (6 bases). Between the trimmed V and J ends, which lost 7 bases and 5 bases, there was a span of 9 bases. The CDR3 runs 11 residues. Germline lookup yields CDR1 MNHEY and CDR2 SVGAGI. The CDR3 sequence: CASKQGHEQYF. The CDR3, as DNA: TGTGCCAGCAAACAGGGCCACGAGCAGTACTTC.

This clone was seen just once. The chain uses TRBV5-5 and TRBJ2-5, with D hard to call. The CDR3 has 14 residues. Trimming pared 3 bases from V and 5 bases from J, leaving 14 bases between. The germline gives CDR1 SGHKS, CDR2 YYEKEE (reference sequence). CDR3 nucleotides: TGTGCCAGCAGCTCTCCTACGAGCATCGAGACCCAGTACTTC. It translates to CASSSPTSIETQYF.

CDR3 loop: CASSRRQGEPTYNEQFF. The CDR3 DNA reads TGTGCCAGCAGCAGACGACAGGGGGAACCTACCTACAATGAGCAGTTCTTC. The V gene is TRBV7-2, the J gene TRBJ2-1, with 9 positions matching TRBD1. Germline CDR1 reads SGHTA; CDR2 reads FQGNSA. CDR3 length: 17 amino acids. The junction had 10 bases not matched to a gene; V was cut back by 5 bases and J by 2 bases.

The rearrangement uses TRBV29-1 and TRBJ1-3, with D unresolved. Germline-derived CDR1 and CDR2 are SQVTM and ANQGSEA. The CDR3 contains 15 residues. The V gene lost 2 bases and the J gene lost 0 bases, with 11 bases spanning the gap. CDR3 sequence (DNA): TGCAGCGTTGAAAAGAGGCTAAGCTCTGGAAACACCATATATTTT. This translates into CSVEKRLSSGNTIYF.

This clone was counted once. The chain joins TRBV7-9 to TRBJ1-1; the D is unclear. Deletions cut 2 bases from V and 0 bases from J, with 4 bases between. Germline loops: CDR1 SEHNR, CDR2 FQNEAQ (reference sequence). This CDR3 spans 13 amino acids. The CDR3 nucleotides read TGTGCCAGCAGCTTATCGATGAACACTGAAGCTTTCTTT. It specifies CASSLSMNTEAFF.

V gene TRBV13 combines with J gene TRBJ1-2; 7 nucleotides line up with TRBD1. The CDR3 runs 12 residues. J lost 3 bases, V lost 6 bases, and 1 base had no gene match. The germline gives CDR1 PRHDT, CDR2 FYEKMQ (reference sequence). DNA of the CDR3: TGTGCCAGCAGTGACAGGGACTATGGCTACACCTTC. Protein sequence: CASSDRDYGYTF.

The CDR3 region is CASSLPGTGQETQYF. Written as DNA, the CDR3 is TGTGCCAGCAGCCTCCCCGGGACAGGCCAAGAGACCCAGTACTTC. The V and J genes are TRBV5-4 and TRBJ2-5, with 8 bases matching TRBD1. V shed 4 bases and J 1 base; nucleotides not matched to a gene: 6. This CDR3 has 15 amino acids. CDR1 is SGHNT, CDR2 YYREEE, per germline (reference sequence).

The chain combines TRBV13 with TRBJ2-6; tentative D call: TRBD1 (6 bases). V lost 5 bases to trimming and J lost 0 bases, with 17 bases between them. Looked up from germline, CDR1 is PRHDT and CDR2 is FYEKMQ (reference sequence). The CDR3 runs 18 residues. The CDR3 region is CASSITTGFSSGANVLTF. The CDR3, as DNA: TGTGCCAGCAGCATAACGACAGGTTTCAGCTCTGGGGCCAACGTCCTGACTTTC.

The chain employs TRBV4-1 and TRBJ2-7; possibly TRBD2 for D (5 bases). This CDR3 has 15 residues. V shed 4 bases and J shed 5 bases, with 18 bases lying between them. Germline assignment: CDR1 MGHRA and CDR2 YSYEKL. The CDR3 DNA reads as TGCGCCAGCAGCCCCCCGGGCCGAGGGCACGACGAGCAGTACTTC. Protein: CASSPPGRGHDEQYF.

The V gene is TRBV7-3, the J gene TRBJ2-3; 7 positions agree with TRBD1. Per the germline V gene, CDR1 is SGHTA and CDR2 is FQGTGA. Unmatched junction bases numbered 5, after V lost 4 bases and J lost 4 bases. The CDR3 runs to 14 residues. This CDR3 reads CASSSWTGADTQYF. DNA for the CDR3: TGTGCCAGCAGCTCCTGGACAGGCGCAGATACGCAGTATTTT.

This chain links TRBV5-1 with TRBJ1-2; TRBD1 matches 10 bases. With V trimmed by 3 bases and J by 8 bases, 1 base remained unmatched. This CDR3 has 12 amino acids. Per the germline V gene, CDR1 is SGHRS and CDR2 is YFSETQ. This chain's CDR3 is CASSSDRGGYTF. CDR3 coding DNA: TGCGCCAGCAGCTCGGACAGGGGGGGCTACACCTTC.

The V call is TRBV2, the J call TRBJ1-2; TRBD1 might be the D (5 bases). CDR3 length: 12 amino acids. V was cut by 7 bases and J by 6 bases, with 12 bases left in between. CDR1 is SNHLY and CDR2 is FYNNEI in the germline V gene. The CDR3 loop reads CASMTGLDGYTF. For the CDR3, the DNA is TGTGCCAGCATGACGGGGCTTGATGGCTACACCTTC.

This clone has only a few counts. V is TRBV5-5 and J is TRBJ2-5; no clear D. The V gene lost 1 base and the J gene lost 3 bases, with 7 bases spanning the gap. This CDR3 spans 13 amino acids. Per germline, CDR1 SGHKS and CDR2 YYEKEE (reference sequence). The chain's CDR3 is CASSLPAEETQYF. The DNA for the CDR3 is TGTGCCAGCAGCTTGCCGGCAGAAGAGACCCAGTACTTC.

CDR3 coding DNA: TGTGCCAGCGGGACTAGCGTGTACAATGAGCAGTTCTTC. Translation gives CASGTSVYNEQFF. The chain recombines TRBV27 with TRBJ2-1; TRBD2 matches at 10 bases. Germline CDR1 MNHEY, CDR2 SMNVEV (reference sequence). This CDR3 spans 13 amino acids. V lost 8 bases, J lost 4 bases, and 2 bases stayed unmatched.

V is TRBV6-5 and J is TRBJ1-1; D uncertain. CDR3 length equals 14 residues. Trimming took 7 bases from V and 0 from J, leaving 12 bases between them. The germline gives CDR1 MNHEY, CDR2 SVGAGI. The CDR3 reads CASTRGRMNTEAFF. The CDR3 nucleotides are TGTGCCAGCACCAGAGGTAGGATGAACACTGAAGCTTTCTTT.